This T cell receptor (beta chain) was sequenced during a study of blood T cell repertoires in COVID-19. Background on the study: Collection of acute and convalescent COVID-19 samples took place in the United States, Italy and Spain. T cells, B-cell-depleted T cells, or PBMCs supplied cDNA or gDNA.

Original analysis: For nucleated cells, counts were estimated from reference gene primer amplification. The protocol was immunoSEQ multiplex PCR, while the TCRdb copy is restricted to in-frame clones and leaves out a portion. V and J calls and clone size are those listed in that table; D and trimming were worked out from the DNA. The table shows fewer than 300,000 clones, with nearly 90% occurring only once. V dropped 2 bases and J dropped 7; count of bases not matched to a gene: 7. CDR1 MNHEY and CDR2 SVGEGT come from the germline V gene. This CDR3 comprises 15 residues. Sequenced: peripheral blood. The rearrangement links TRBV6-2 or TRBV6-3 to TRBJ1-5, with TRBD1 matching 8 bases. The sequence came from a man younger than 35 with active or convalescent COVID-19. CDR3 DNA: TGTGCCAGCAGTTACGGCAGGGGGCTGGGACAGCCCCAGCATTTT. Its translation is CASSYGRGLGQPQHF.